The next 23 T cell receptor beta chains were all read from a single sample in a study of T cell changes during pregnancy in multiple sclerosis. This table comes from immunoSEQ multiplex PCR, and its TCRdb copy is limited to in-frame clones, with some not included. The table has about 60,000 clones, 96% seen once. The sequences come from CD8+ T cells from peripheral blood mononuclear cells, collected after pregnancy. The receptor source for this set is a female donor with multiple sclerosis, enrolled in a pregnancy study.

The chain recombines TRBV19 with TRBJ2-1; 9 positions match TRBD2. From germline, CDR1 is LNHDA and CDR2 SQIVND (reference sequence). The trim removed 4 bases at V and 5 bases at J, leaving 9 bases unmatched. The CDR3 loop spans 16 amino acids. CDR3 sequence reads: CASSRGGRAFHNEQFF. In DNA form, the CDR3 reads TGTGCCAGTAGTAGGGGCGGGAGGGCCTTCCACAATGAGCAGTTCTTC. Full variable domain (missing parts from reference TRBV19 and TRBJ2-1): DGGITQSPKYLFRKEGQNVTLSCEQNLNHDAMYWYRQDPGQGLRLIYYSQIVNDFQKGDIAEGYSVSREKKESFPLTVTSAQKNPTAFYLCASSRGGRAFHNEQFFGPGTRLTVL.

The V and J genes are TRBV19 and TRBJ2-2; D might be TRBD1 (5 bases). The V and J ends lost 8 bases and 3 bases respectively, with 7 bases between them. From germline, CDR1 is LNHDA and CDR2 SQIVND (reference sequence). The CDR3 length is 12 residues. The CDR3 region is CASDSYTGELFF. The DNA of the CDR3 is TGTGCCAGTGACAGCTACACCGGGGAGCTGTTTTTT.

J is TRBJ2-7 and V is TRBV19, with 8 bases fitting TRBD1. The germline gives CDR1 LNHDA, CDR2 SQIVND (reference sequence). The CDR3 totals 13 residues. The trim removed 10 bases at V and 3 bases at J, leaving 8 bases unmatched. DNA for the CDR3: TGTGCCACCAGACAGGGGAGAGACTACGAGCAGTACTTC. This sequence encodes CATRQGRDYEQYF.

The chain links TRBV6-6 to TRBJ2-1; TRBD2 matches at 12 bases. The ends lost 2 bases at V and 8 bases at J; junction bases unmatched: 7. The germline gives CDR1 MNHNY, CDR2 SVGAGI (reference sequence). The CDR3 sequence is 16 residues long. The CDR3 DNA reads TGTGCCAGCAGTTACCCAACTAGCGGGAGGCTGGATGAGCAGTTCTTC. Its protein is CASSYPTSGRLDEQFF.

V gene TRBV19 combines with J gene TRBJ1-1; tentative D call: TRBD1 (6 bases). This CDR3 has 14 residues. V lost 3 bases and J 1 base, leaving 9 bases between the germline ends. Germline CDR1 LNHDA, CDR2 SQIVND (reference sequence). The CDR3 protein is CASSMTGRNTEAFF. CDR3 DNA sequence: TGTGCCAGTAGTATGACAGGAAGGAACACTGAAGCTTTCTTT.

In DNA, the CDR3 is TGTGCCAGCAGCTGGGGGGTGGACGAGCAGTACTTC. Its protein is CASSWGVDEQYF. V usage is TRBV5-4 and J usage is TRBJ2-7, with D possibly being TRBD2 (6 bases). Per the germline V gene, CDR1 is SGHNT and CDR2 is YYREEE (reference sequence). This CDR3 has 12 residues. V lost 3 bases and J 5 bases, leaving 9 bases between the germline ends.

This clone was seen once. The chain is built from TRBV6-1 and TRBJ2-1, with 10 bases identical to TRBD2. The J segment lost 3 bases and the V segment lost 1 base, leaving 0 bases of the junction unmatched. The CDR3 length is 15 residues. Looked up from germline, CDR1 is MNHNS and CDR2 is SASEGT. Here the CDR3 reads CASSEGLAGYNEQFF. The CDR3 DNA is TGTGCCAGCAGTGAAGGACTAGCGGGCTACAATGAGCAGTTCTTC.

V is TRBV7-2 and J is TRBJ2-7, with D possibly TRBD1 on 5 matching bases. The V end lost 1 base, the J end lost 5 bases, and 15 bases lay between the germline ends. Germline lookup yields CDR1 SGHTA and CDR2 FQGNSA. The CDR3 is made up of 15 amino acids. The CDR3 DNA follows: TGTGCCAGCAGCTTAGAAGGGGCAGGTGGCCACGAGCAGTACTTC. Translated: CASSLEGAGGHEQYF. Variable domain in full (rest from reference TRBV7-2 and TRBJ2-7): GAGVSQSPSNKVTEKGKDVELRCDPISGHTALYWYRQSLGQGLEFLIYFQGNSAPDKSGLPSDRFSAERTGGSVSTLTIQRTQQEDSAVYLCASSLEGAGGHEQYFGPGTRLTVT.

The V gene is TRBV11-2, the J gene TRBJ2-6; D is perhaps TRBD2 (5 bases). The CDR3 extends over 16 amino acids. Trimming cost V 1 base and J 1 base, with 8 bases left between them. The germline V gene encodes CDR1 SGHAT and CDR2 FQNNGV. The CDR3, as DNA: TGTGCCAGCAGCTTAGGGCGCGGGTCTGGGGCCAACGTCCTGACTTTC. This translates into CASSLGRGSGANVLTF.

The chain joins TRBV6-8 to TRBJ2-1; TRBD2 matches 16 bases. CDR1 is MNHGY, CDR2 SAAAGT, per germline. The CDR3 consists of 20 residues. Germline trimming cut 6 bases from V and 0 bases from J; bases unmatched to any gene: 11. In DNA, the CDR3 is TGTGCCAGCAGCCCCGGGACTAGCGGGAGGGCCTCGACCTCCTACAATGAGCAGTTCTTC. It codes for CASSPGTSGRASTSYNEQFF.

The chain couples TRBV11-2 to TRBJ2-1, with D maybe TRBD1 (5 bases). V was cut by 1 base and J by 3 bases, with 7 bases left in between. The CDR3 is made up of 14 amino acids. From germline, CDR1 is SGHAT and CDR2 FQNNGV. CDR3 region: CASSLGTGYNEQFF. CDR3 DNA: TGTGCCAGCAGCTTAGGTACAGGCTACAATGAGCAGTTCTTC.

DNA for the CDR3: TGTGCCAGCAAGTGGTCCGGGGGCTCCTACGAGCAGTACTTC. This sequence encodes CASKWSGGSYEQYF. The chain uses TRBV28 and TRBJ2-7, with D possibly TRBD2 on 6 matching bases. The CDR3 has 14 residues. The ends were cut back, 7 bases at V and 0 bases at J, with 13 bases in the middle. Germline-derived CDR1 and CDR2 are MDHEN and SYDVKM.

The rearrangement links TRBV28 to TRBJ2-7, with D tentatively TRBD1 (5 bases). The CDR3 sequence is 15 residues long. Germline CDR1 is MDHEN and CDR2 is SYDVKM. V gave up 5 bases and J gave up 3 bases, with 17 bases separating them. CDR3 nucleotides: TGTGCCAGCAGTCGAACAGGAAGAGTCAACTACGAGCAGTACTTC. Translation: CASSRTGRVNYEQYF.

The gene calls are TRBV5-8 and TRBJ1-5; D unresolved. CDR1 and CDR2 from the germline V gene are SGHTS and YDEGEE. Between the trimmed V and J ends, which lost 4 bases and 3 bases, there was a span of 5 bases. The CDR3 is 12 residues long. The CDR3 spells CASSLYNQPQHF. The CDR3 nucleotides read TGTGCCAGCAGCCTGTACAATCAGCCCCAGCATTTT.

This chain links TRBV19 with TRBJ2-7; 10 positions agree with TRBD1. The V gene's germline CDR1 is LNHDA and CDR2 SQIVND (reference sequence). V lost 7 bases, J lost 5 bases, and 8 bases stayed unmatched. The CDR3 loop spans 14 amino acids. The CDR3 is CASTKGTGADEQYF. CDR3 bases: TGTGCCAGTACAAAGGGGACAGGGGCGGACGAGCAGTACTTC.

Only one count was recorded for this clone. Here the CDR3 DNA reads TGTGCCAGCAGGGCCTCGGGACAGTTCTACGAGCAGTACTTC. It is translated as CASRASGQFYEQYF. V usage is TRBV27 and J usage is TRBJ2-7; TRBD1 agrees at 7 bases. CDR3 size: 14 residues. Losses at the gene ends were 6 bases for V and 3 bases for J; bases not matched to a gene: 8. Germline CDR1 reads MNHEY; CDR2 reads SMNVEV (reference sequence).

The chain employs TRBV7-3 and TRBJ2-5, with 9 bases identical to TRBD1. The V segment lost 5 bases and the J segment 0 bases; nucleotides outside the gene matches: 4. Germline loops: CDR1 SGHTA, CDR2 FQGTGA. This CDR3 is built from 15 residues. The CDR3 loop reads CASSLGTGYQETQYF. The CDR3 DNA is TGTGCCAGCAGCCTCGGGACAGGGTACCAAGAGACCCAGTACTTC.

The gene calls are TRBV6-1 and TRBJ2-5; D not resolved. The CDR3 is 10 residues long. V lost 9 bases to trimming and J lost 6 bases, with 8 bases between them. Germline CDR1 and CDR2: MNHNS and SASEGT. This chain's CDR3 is CASLDKTQYF. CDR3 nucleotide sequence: TGTGCCAGTCTAGATAAGACCCAGTACTTC.

As DNA, the CDR3 is TGCAGTGCTAGAAGGGGAGCTTTCTTT. This codes for CSARRGAFF. The chain joins TRBV20-1 to TRBJ1-1, with D tentatively TRBD1 (5 bases). Germline lookup yields CDR1 DFQATT and CDR2 SNEGSKA (reference sequence). V lost 2 bases and J 10 bases, leaving 5 bases between the germline ends. The CDR3 contains 9 residues.

CDR3 bases: TGCAGCGTTGTGGGGGACTCCGAGAGCTCCTACGAGCAGTACTTC. Translation: CSVVGDSESSYEQYF. V usage is TRBV29-1 and J usage is TRBJ2-7, with D possibly TRBD2 on 6 matching bases. V was pared by 4 bases and J by 0 bases, with 16 bases between. The CDR3 sequence is 15 residues long. The germline gives CDR1 SQVTM, CDR2 ANQGSEA.

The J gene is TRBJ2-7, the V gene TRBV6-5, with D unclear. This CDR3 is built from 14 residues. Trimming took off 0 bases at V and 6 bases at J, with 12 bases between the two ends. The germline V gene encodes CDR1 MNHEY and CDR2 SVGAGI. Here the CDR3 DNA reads TGTGCCAGCAGTTACTCTGGAGAAGTGGCCGAGCAGTACTTC. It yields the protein CASSYSGEVAEQYF.

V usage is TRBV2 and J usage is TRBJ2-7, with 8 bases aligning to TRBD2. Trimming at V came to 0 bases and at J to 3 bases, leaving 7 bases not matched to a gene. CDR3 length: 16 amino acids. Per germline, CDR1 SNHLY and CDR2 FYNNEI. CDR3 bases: TGTGCCAGCAGTGAAGCGGGTCGGGGACTAGTCTACGAGCAGTACTTC. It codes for CASSEAGRGLVYEQYF.

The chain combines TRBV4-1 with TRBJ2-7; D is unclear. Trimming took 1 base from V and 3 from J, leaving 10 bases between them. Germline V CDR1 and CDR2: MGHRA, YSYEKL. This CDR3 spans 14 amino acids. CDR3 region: CASSQGVYNYEQYF. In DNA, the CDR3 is TGCGCCAGCAGCCAAGGAGTTTATAACTACGAGCAGTACTTC.